This T cell receptor beta chain was identified in a study of CD8 T cells in ankylosing spondylitis. Trimming took 6 bases from V and 3 from J; bases not matched to a gene: 5. The CDR3 covers 14 residues. Germline CDR1 MNHNS, CDR2 SASEGT. Via MiXCR, TCRdb re-called the 5' RACE reads, giving one row per CDR3 protein. The repertoire holds around 250,000 distinct CDR3 sequences, roughly 10% seen once, with less than 7.5% in the top ten. The V and J genes are TRBV6-1 and TRBJ1-5, with 7 bases matching TRBD1. The sequenced sample was blood, either unsorted or a sorted T cell fraction (not recorded which). The source is a male donor with ankylosing spondylitis or in good health (not recorded which). CDR3 DNA: TGTGCCAGCAGGAACGGACAGGACAATCAGCCCCAGCATTTT. It translates to CASRNGQDNQPQHF.